The present T cell receptor beta chain was sequenced within a study of T cells in Graves' hyperthyroidism and ophthalmopathy. Study-level background: Peripheral blood was collected at initial diagnosis, before any treatment.

From RNA transcripts, TCR beta CDR3 regions were amplified. First-round RT-PCR of the TCR CDR3 relied on the HTBI primer set. TCRdb reanalysed the multiplex PCR reads using MiXCR and keeps one entry per CDR3 protein. The sample consists of a few hundred thousand distinct CDR3 sequences, 15% to 18% of them appearing once. The V and J ends lost 2 bases and 6 bases, in that order; junction bases with no gene match: 4. The CDR3 covers 15 residues. The sample holds many counts of this clonotype. Patients counted as stable if ophthalmopathy did not develop within 18 months. The rearrangement uses TRBV12-3 or TRBV12-4 and TRBJ2-4; 10 positions match TRBD2. This clonotype was sampled from a woman aged 25 to 39 with Graves' hyperthyroidism. The specimen sequenced was blood. The CDR3 protein is CASSLRLAGANIQYF. The CDR3 region has the DNA TGTGCCAGCAGTTTACGTCTAGCGGGAGCAAACATTCAGTACTTC.